The 21 T cell receptor beta chains reported below all come from one sample, sequenced in a study of cytomegalovirus exposure and HLA in healthy donors. The primer mix had 60 Vbeta and 13 Jbeta primers. Repertoires were generated with immunoSEQ multiplex PCR, while TCRdb's copy carries only in-frame clones and drops some. Of under 200,000 clones in the sample, around 68% were seen once. Sequenced material: PBMCs. All receptors come from a man in his fifties in good health and CMV-seronegative.

In DNA, the CDR3 is TGCAGCGTTGAAGATCCCTCCGACACTGAAGCTTTCTTT. The encoded protein is CSVEDPSDTEAFF. V and J are TRBV29-1 and TRBJ1-1; no clear D gene. This CDR3 is built from 13 residues. Trimming pared 0 bases from V and 3 bases from J, leaving 8 bases between. From germline, CDR1 is SQVTM and CDR2 ANQGSEA.

V and J are TRBV7-8 and TRBJ2-3; tentatively, D is TRBD1 (6 bases). CDR1 and CDR2 (germline): SGHVS, FQNEAQ. The CDR3 sequence is 14 residues long. Trimming stripped 3 bases from V and 7 bases from J, with 14 bases between. CDR3 residues: CASSLIQGRNTQYF. DNA for the CDR3: TGTGCCAGCAGCTTGATACAGGGTCGGAATACGCAGTATTTT.

V and J are TRBV2 and TRBJ2-7; 7 positions match TRBD2. There are 14 residues in the CDR3. With V trimmed by 6 bases and J by 4 bases, 9 bases remained unmatched. Looked up from germline, CDR1 is SNHLY and CDR2 is FYNNEI. The CDR3 loop is CASRGGSGVYEQYF. CDR3 DNA sequence: TGTGCCAGCAGGGGGGGGTCGGGGGTTTACGAGCAGTACTTC.

The sample holds a few counts of this clone. The CDR3 reads CASSRGQSRDTEAFF. CDR3 coding DNA: TGTGCCAGCAGCCGGGGACAGTCTCGGGACACTGAAGCTTTCTTT. This chain joins TRBV6-5 and TRBJ1-1; 7 nucleotides align to TRBD1. The V and J ends lost 6 bases and 3 bases, in that order; junction bases with no gene match: 10. CDR3 length: 15 residues. Germline CDR1 reads MNHEY; CDR2 reads SVGAGI.

This chain connects TRBV4-1 to TRBJ2-7; 10 bases line up with TRBD1. V lost 4 bases, J lost 1 base, and 1 base stayed unmatched. Germline V CDR1 and CDR2: MGHRA, YSYEKL. CDR3 length: 14 amino acids. The CDR3 bases are TGCGCCAGCAGCCCGGACAGGGGGTCCTACGAGCAGTACTTC. Its translation is CASSPDRGSYEQYF.

The chain employs TRBV28 and TRBJ1-2, with unresolved D. V was shortened by 5 bases and J by 5 bases, with 12 bases between the two germline ends. Germline lookup yields CDR1 MDHEN and CDR2 SYDVKM. There are 13 residues in the CDR3. CDR3 region: CASSPPPTYGYTF. In nucleotides, the CDR3 is TGTGCCAGCAGTCCCCCTCCGACTTATGGCTACACCTTC.

The chain couples TRBV19 to TRBJ1-1; TRBD1 agrees at 9 bases. This CDR3 is built from 13 residues. CDR1 and CDR2 (germline): LNHDA, SQIVND (reference sequence). The V segment lost 7 bases and the J segment 7 bases; nucleotides outside the gene matches: 7. Written as DNA, the CDR3 is TGTGCCAGTAACCCGGACAGGGGAATTGAAGCTTTCTTT. Translation gives CASNPDRGIEAFF.

This chain joins TRBV6-5 and TRBJ1-4; TRBD1 is a possible D gene (6 bases). V gave up 5 bases and J gave up 7 bases, with 14 bases separating them. The CDR3 is made up of 14 amino acids. Germline V lookup: CDR1 MNHEY, CDR2 SVGAGI. The CDR3 spells CASSPVGGLEKLFF. The CDR3, as DNA: TGTGCCAGCAGTCCCGTGGGGGGGCTTGAAAAACTGTTTTTT.

This clone has only a few counts. The CDR3 DNA follows: TGTGCCAGCAGGACTAGCGGATCGAACACCGGGGAGCTGTTTTTT. It specifies CASRTSGSNTGELFF. The chain recombines TRBV2 with TRBJ2-2, with 9 bases fitting TRBD2. J gave up 0 bases and V 6 bases, and 2 bases lay outside the gene matches. This CDR3 is 15 amino acids long. Germline V CDR1 and CDR2: SNHLY, FYNNEI.

The chain uses TRBV9 and TRBJ2-3; TRBD2 agrees at 13 bases. This CDR3 spans 17 amino acids. Germline values: CDR1 SGDLS, CDR2 YYNGEE. The V and J ends lost 4 bases and 3 bases, in that order; junction bases with no gene match: 8. CDR3 region: CASSPRLAGGGTDTQYF. DNA of the CDR3: TGTGCCAGCAGCCCCCGACTAGCGGGGGGCGGAACAGATACGCAGTATTTT.

CDR3 loop: CASSLAIAGGRGEQFF. In DNA, the CDR3 is TGTGCCAGCAGCTTAGCGATAGCGGGGGGGCGCGGTGAGCAGTTCTTC. The chain has TRBV7-6 and TRBJ2-1; 11 bases match TRBD2. CDR1 SGHVS and CDR2 FNYEAQ come from the germline V gene. Trimming took 0 bases from V and 9 from J; bases not matched to a gene: 7. CDR3 length: 16 residues.

A few counts support this clone. The V and J genes are TRBV5-5 and TRBJ2-7, with a possible D match to TRBD2 (5 bases). The V gene's germline CDR1 is SGHKS and CDR2 YYEKEE (reference sequence). The CDR3 covers 12 residues. Trimming stripped 2 bases from V and 3 bases from J, with 6 bases between. CDR3 bases: TGTGCCAGCAGCTTAGGAGGCTACGAGCAGTACTTC. It encodes CASSLGGYEQYF.

This clone has more than one count but fewer than ten. The CDR3 nucleotides read TGTGCCAGCAGCTTGGAACAGGGGAACTATGGCTACACCTTC. Residues: CASSLEQGNYGYTF. V and J are TRBV5-8 and TRBJ1-2; 7 bases map to TRBD1. There are 14 residues in the CDR3. J lost 2 bases, V lost 0 bases, and 1 base had no gene match. CDR1 and CDR2 from the germline V gene are SGHTS and YDEGEE.

The J gene is TRBJ1-5, the V gene TRBV4-1, with D tentatively TRBD1 (5 bases). Germline lookup yields CDR1 MGHRA and CDR2 YSYEKL. This CDR3 comprises 14 residues. V gave up 0 bases and J gave up 5 bases, with 8 bases separating them. The CDR3 coding sequence is TGCGCCAGCAGCCAAGATTTCAGGGATCAGCCCCAGCATTTT. Amino acid sequence: CASSQDFRDQPQHF.

The rearrangement joins TRBV5-4 to TRBJ1-2; perhaps TRBD1 as D (5 bases). Per the germline V gene, CDR1 is SGHNT and CDR2 is YYREEE (reference sequence). The CDR3 extends over 18 amino acids. V was trimmed by 0 bases and J by 0 bases, leaving 18 bases between them. This chain's CDR3 is CASSLAAGQGVTNYGYTF. The CDR3 DNA reads as TGTGCCAGCAGCTTGGCCGCCGGGCAGGGCGTAACTAACTATGGCTACACCTTC.

This chain connects TRBV27 to TRBJ1-1; 7 positions match TRBD1. The ends lost 4 bases at V and 2 bases at J; junction bases unmatched: 4. This CDR3 has 14 residues. Germline CDR1 and CDR2: MNHEY and SMNVEV (reference sequence). This chain's CDR3 is CASSYGTANTEAFF. The DNA of the CDR3 is TGTGCCAGCAGTTACGGGACAGCAAACACTGAAGCTTTCTTT.

The chain employs TRBV15 and TRBJ2-1; weak D call: TRBD1 (5 bases). This CDR3 is built from 16 residues. Trimming shortened V by 1 base and J by 3 bases, and 13 bases separated the two germline ends. Per germline, CDR1 LNHNV and CDR2 YYDKDF (reference sequence). CDR3 DNA sequence: TGTGCCACCAGCAGAGGGGGCCAGGGTCTCTACAATGAGCAGTTCTTC. Amino acids: CATSRGGQGLYNEQFF. Complete variable domain (other parts from reference TRBV15 and TRBJ2-1): DAMVIQNPRYQVTQFGKPVTLSCSQTLNHNVMYWYQQKSSQAPKLLFHYYDKDFNNEADTPDNFQSRRPNTSFCFLDIRSPGLGDTAMYLCATSRGGQGLYNEQFFGPGTRLTVL.

The V gene is TRBV30, the J gene TRBJ1-2, with 7 positions matching TRBD1. V trimming: 7 bases; J trimming: 6 bases; junction bases outside the gene matches: 11. This CDR3 spans 13 amino acids. Germline assignment: CDR1 GTSNPN and CDR2 SVGIG (reference sequence). The CDR3 loop reads CAFEGVQGNGYTF. The CDR3 nucleotides are TGTGCCTTCGAGGGGGTACAGGGGAATGGCTACACCTTC.

The rearrangement joins TRBV7-2 to TRBJ2-1, with D perhaps TRBD2 (5 bases). Germline V gene lookup returns CDR1 SGHTA and CDR2 FQGNSA. V lost 5 bases and J 0 bases, leaving 17 bases between the germline ends. The CDR3 length is 17 residues. CDR3 amino acids: CASSLGRGSRSYNEQFF. The CDR3 DNA sequence: TGTGCCAGCAGCCTAGGGCGCGGGTCCCGCTCCTACAATGAGCAGTTCTTC.

This clone has just one count. V is TRBV11-1 and J is TRBJ2-7; a possible D gene is TRBD1 (6 bases). The CDR3 has 15 amino acids. Germline-derived CDR1 and CDR2 are SGHAT and FQDESV (reference sequence). Trimming left V 2 bases short and J 3 bases short, with 14 bases between. CDR3 in DNA: TGTGCCAGCAGCTTACCCGGCAGGGGTAACTACGAGCAGTACTTC. Encoded protein: CASSLPGRGNYEQYF.

The chain is built from TRBV19 and TRBJ2-3, with 8 nucleotides matching TRBD1. V lost 9 bases to trimming and J lost 4 bases; unmatched junction nucleotides: 9. The germline V gene has CDR1 LNHDA and CDR2 SQIVND (reference sequence). This CDR3 comprises 14 residues. CDR3 amino acids: CASQRQGMADTQYF. In nucleotides, the CDR3 is TGTGCCAGCCAACGACAGGGGATGGCAGATACGCAGTATTTT.